This T cell receptor beta chain came from a study of vaccination effects on CD4 cells after COVID-19. With regard to this clone: Its antigen is still unknown.

Prior to sequencing, the ViraFEST assay stimulated PBMC with viral peptide pools, which expanded the antigen-specific CD4+ T cells. The culture ran for roughly ten days before CD4+ T cells were isolated. Prior SARS-CoV-2 infection was absent in the vaccine recipients, as shown by negative nucleocapsid antibodies. Generated by immunoSEQ multiplex PCR, the TCRdb table keeps only in-frame clones and is missing some. The data show roughly 42,000 clones, more than 60% seen once. The sequence was obtained from a human donor who received a COVID-19 vaccine. Specimen: CD4+ T cells from PBMCs cultured with HCoV-OC43 spike peptides, collected before COVID-19 vaccination. Subset denoted: HCoV-OC43 spike overlapping peptide pool stimulation.

The CDR3 loop reads CASSLTDSQSQQYF. For the CDR3, the DNA is TGTGCCAGCAGCTTAACGGACTCACAGAGTCAGCAGTACTTC. The rearrangement uses TRBV5-4 and TRBJ2-7, with a possible D match to TRBD2 (5 bases). Germline loops: CDR1 SGHNT, CDR2 YYREEE (reference sequence). The CDR3 has 14 residues. Deletions cut 2 bases from V and 8 bases from J, with 17 bases between.